The following is a T cell receptor beta chain sequence with its context. The germline V gene encodes CDR1 SQVTM and CDR2 ANQGSEA. CDR3 length: 12 amino acids. V lost 4 bases and J 5 bases, leaving 11 bases between the germline ends. The data belong to a study of blood T cell repertoires in COVID-19. Background on the study: From the United States, Italy and Spain came samples of acute and convalescent COVID-19. PBMCs, B-cell-depleted T cells, or T cells were the source of the cDNA or gDNA that made up the material.

Original processing notes: Amplified reference gene primers provided the basis for estimating nucleated cell counts. Here immunoSEQ multiplex PCR was the method, and the copy in TCRdb shows in-frame clones only, minus some. The DNA gave D and trimming, while V, J and clone size come from that table. The sample has over 150,000 clones, over 60% seen once; the top ten hold under 2%. The clonotype comes from a man older than 75 with acute or convalescent COVID-19. The rearrangement uses TRBV29-1 and TRBJ2-5, with D maybe TRBD2 (5 bases). The sequenced material came from peripheral blood. Written as DNA, the CDR3 is TGCAGCGTTGCCGAGGGTAGGGAGACCCAGTACTTC. Residues: CSVAEGRETQYF.